Listed here is a single T cell receptor beta chain. The data are from a study of T cell repertoires in cytomegalovirus infection. Study overall: Public TCR beta signatures provided an indication of both CMV infection and a matching HLA type.

Trimming left V 5 bases short and J 1 base short, with 15 bases between. The CDR3 totals 16 residues. The germline CDR1 and CDR2 sequences are SGHDT and YYEEEE. TCRdb recomputed calls from the reads with MiXCR, one row per CDR3 protein. This table has around 170,000 distinct CDR3 sequences, approximately 17% appearing once. The V call is TRBV5-6, the J call TRBJ2-2; tentatively, D is TRBD1 (5 bases). The sequence derives from a human donor in good health (CMV status not recorded). Some clones in this sample may be carry-over from other donors' samples. Specimen: CD8+ T cells from PBMCs. CDR3 protein: CASSSWGRQNTGELFF. The CDR3 DNA follows: TGTGCCAGCAGTTCCTGGGGCAGGCAGAACACCGGGGAGCTGTTTTTT.